This T cell receptor beta chain comes out of a study of radiation and T cells in renal cell carcinoma. Time point here: blood 4 weeks post-SBRT, at nephrectomy. Treatment given: 15 Gy SBRT to primary tumor, nephrectomy 4 weeks later. Here immunoSEQ multiplex PCR was the method, and the copy in TCRdb shows in-frame clones only, minus some. The sample includes some 43,000 clones, 82% of them seen just once. Sequencing was performed on blood, taken from a patient whose treatment included radiotherapy and nephrectomy. The receptor was isolated from a woman between 65 and 79 years old with renal cell carcinoma.

CDR3 amino acids: CASSVASGRTYEQYF. In DNA form, the CDR3 reads TGCGCCAGCAGCGTAGCTAGCGGGAGGACCTACGAGCAGTACTTC. This rearrangement joins TRBV5-1 to TRBJ2-7; 11 bases align to TRBD2. After removal of 4 bases from V and 2 bases from J, the junction contained 5 bases not matched to a gene. The CDR3 is 15 residues long. Germline CDR1 and CDR2: SGHRS and YFSETQ. Combining the CDR3 with reference TRBV5-1 and TRBJ2-7 gives the whole variable domain KAGVTQTPRYLIKTRGQQVTLSCSPISGHRSVSWYQQTPGQGLQFLFEYFSETQRNKGNFPGRFSGRQFSNSRSEMNVSTLELGDSALYLCASSVASGRTYEQYFGPGTRLTVT.